Following are 8 T cell receptor beta chains from one sample sequenced in a study of T-cell reconstitution after alpha-beta-depleted transplantation in children. Library preparation (for TCRbeta) was performed with unique molecular identifiers. Each CDR3 protein gets one entry after TCRdb re-called the PCR reads with MiXCR. The sample includes around 300,000 distinct CDR3 sequences, approximately 10% seen only once; the top ten take roughly a quarter. The source was peripheral blood, collected 180 days after TCRalphabeta/CD19-depleted stem cell transplant. The receptors shown here come from a male patient under 10 years old who had a stem cell transplant for chronic granulomatous disease, so the T cells may come from the graft donor.

About this clonotype itself: Just one base apart from a much larger clone, this may be a read error. The rearrangement links TRBV5-1 to TRBJ2-1, with D hard to call. From germline, CDR1 is SGHRS and CDR2 YFSETQ. CDR3 length: 15 residues. DNA of the CDR3: TGCGCCAGCAGCTTGGTTAGGAGCTCCTACAATGAGCGGTTCTTC. Protein product: CASSLVRSSYNERFF.

This rearrangement joins TRBV12-3 or TRBV12-4 to TRBJ2-7; tentative D call: TRBD1 (6 bases). V was pared by 3 bases and J by 5 bases, with 11 bases between. CDR3 length: 13 residues. CDR3: CASSFRQGNEQYF. For the CDR3, the DNA is TGTGCCAGCAGTTTCCGTCAGGGGAACGAGCAGTACTTC.

This clonotype showed up many times. The chain has TRBV20-1 and TRBJ2-7; D gene ambiguous. V was pared by 3 bases and J by 6 bases, with 9 bases between. Germline V gene lookup returns CDR1 DFQATT and CDR2 SNEGSKA (reference sequence). The CDR3 loop spans 11 amino acids. CDR3 bases: TGCAGTGCTAGGCCGGTCCTCGAGCAGTACTTC. It codes for CSARPVLEQYF.

Details on this clonotype: A much more abundant neighbour one base away suggests this may be a read error. J is TRBJ2-4 and V is TRBV7-2; TRBD2 matches 7 bases. Trimming removed 6 bases from V and 4 bases from J; junction bases left unmatched: 6. This CDR3 contains 14 residues. Germline values: CDR1 SGHTA, CDR2 FQGNSA. The CDR3 sequence is CASRGTIGKNIQYF. Written as DNA, the CDR3 is TGTGCCAGCAGAGGGACTATCGGGAAAAACATTCAGTACTTC. Based on the CDR3 plus reference TRBV7-2 and TRBJ2-4, the full variable domain is GAGVSQSPSNKVTEKGKDVELRCDPISGHTALYWYRQSLGQGLEFLIYFQGNSAPDKSGLPSDRFSAERTGGSVSTLTIQRTQQEDSAVYLCASRGTIGKNIQYFGAGTRLSVL.

This clonotype was observed many times. This chain joins TRBV20-1 and TRBJ2-3; 12 bases map to TRBD2. Germline CDR1 reads DFQATT; CDR2 reads SNEGSKA (reference sequence). V dropped 0 bases and J dropped 3; count of bases not matched to a gene: 1. The CDR3 loop spans 15 amino acids. The CDR3 sequence is CSARETSGRTDTQYF. CDR3 nucleotides: TGCAGTGCTAGAGAGACTAGCGGGAGAACAGATACGCAGTATTTT.

Details on this clonotype: A much larger clone is a single base away; this may be a read error. As the CDR3 is not closed by the conserved phenylalanine or tryptophan, this likely results from a read error. The V call is TRBV28, the J call TRBJ2-2, with 10 bases lining up with TRBD2. This CDR3 contains 15 residues. The germline V gene has CDR1 MDHEN and CDR2 SYDVKM. Germline trimming cut 3 bases from V and 6 bases from J; bases unmatched to any gene: 4. CDR3: CASSLSGRGSGELFL. CDR3 bases: TGTGCCAGCAGTTTGAGCGGGAGGGGGTCCGGGGAGCTGTTTTTA.

In this sample, this clonotype turned up many times. The genes are TRBV12-3 or TRBV12-4 and TRBJ1-5; a possible D gene is TRBD1 (6 bases). Trimming took 6 bases from V and 5 from J, leaving 14 bases between them. This CDR3 is 14 amino acids long. The CDR3 DNA follows: TGTGCCAGCAGCCTACAGGGAACGGATCAGCCCCAGCATTTT. Its translation is CASSLQGTDQPQHF.

A remark on this clonotype: Germline is not matched at one junction end, which may reflect a read error. V and J are TRBV20-1 and TRBJ1-5, with 10 bases aligning to TRBD1. CDR1 is DFQATT, CDR2 SNEGSKA, per germline (reference sequence). CDR3 length: 17 residues. The chain's CDR3 is CCARSGQGIVGNQPQHF. CDR3 nucleotide sequence: TGCTGTGCTAGATCGGGACAGGGGATTGTGGGCAATCAGCCCCAGCATTTT.